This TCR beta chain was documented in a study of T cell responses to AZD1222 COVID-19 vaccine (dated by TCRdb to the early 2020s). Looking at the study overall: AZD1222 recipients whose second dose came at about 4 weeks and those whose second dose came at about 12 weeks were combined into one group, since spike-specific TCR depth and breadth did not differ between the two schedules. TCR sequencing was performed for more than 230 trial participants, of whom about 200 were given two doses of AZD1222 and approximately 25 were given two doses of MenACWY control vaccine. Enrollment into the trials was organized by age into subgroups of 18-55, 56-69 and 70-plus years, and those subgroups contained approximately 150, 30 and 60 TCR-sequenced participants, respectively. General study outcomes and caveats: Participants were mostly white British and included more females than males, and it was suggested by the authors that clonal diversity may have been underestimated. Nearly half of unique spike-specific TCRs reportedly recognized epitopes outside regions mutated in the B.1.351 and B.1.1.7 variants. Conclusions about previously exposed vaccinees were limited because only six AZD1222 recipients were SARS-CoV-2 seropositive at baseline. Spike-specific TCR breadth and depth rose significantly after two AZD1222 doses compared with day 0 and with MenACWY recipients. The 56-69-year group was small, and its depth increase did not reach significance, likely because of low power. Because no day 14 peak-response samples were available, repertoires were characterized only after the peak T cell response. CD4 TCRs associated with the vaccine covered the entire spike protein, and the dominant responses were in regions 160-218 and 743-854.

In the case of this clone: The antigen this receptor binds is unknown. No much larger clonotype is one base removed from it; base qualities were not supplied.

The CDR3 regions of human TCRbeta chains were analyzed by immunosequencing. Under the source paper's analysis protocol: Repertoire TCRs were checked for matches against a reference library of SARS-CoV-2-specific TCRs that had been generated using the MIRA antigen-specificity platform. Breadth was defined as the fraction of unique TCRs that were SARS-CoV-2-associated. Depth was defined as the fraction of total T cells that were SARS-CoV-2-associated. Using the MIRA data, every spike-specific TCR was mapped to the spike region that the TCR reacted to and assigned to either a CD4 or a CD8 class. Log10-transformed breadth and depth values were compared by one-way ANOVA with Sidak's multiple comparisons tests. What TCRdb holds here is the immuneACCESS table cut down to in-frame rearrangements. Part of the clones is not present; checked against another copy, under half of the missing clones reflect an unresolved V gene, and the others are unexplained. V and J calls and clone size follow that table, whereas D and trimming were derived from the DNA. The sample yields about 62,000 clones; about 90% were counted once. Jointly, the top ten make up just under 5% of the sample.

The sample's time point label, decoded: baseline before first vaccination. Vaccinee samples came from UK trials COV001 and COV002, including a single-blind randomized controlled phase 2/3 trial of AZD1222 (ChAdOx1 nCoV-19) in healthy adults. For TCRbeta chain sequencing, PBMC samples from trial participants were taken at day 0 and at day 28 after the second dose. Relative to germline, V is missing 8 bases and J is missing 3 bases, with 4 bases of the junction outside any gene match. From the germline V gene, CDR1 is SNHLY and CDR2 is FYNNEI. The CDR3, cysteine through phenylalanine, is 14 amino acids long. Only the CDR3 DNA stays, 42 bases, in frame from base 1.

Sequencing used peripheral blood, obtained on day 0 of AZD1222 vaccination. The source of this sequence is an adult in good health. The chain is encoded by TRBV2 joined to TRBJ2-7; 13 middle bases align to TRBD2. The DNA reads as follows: TGTGCCAGCCAGGGACTAGCGGGGCGCTACGAGCAGTACTTC. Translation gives CASQGLAGRYEQYF.